Reported below is one TCR beta chain. This clonotype was detected only a few times. What antigen it recognizes has not been identified. Qualities for individual bases were not recorded, and no much larger clone is one base off. The sample belongs to a study of vaccination and CD4 T cells after COVID-19 (dated by TCRdb to the early 2020s). Turning to the overall study: Convalescent patients had a positive SARS-CoV-2 result on nasal swab PCR, and of these patients, some ten had mild disease and one had severe disease. Six males and four females were included in the convalescent cohort, with two Hispanic individuals, seven Caucasians, two Asians and one multiracial person represented. Participants got two doses of the Pfizer-BioNTech BNT162b2 vaccine (n=8) or two doses of the Moderna mRNA-1273 vaccine (n=2). Post-COVID blood samples were collected from convalescent patients a median of roughly 100 days after diagnosis, with a range of roughly 30 to 170 days. Post-vaccine blood samples were taken a median of 72 days after the second vaccine dose, with a range of roughly 13 to 250 days. Culture stimuli were overlapping spike peptide pools from SARS-CoV-2 and from the common cold coronaviruses HCoV-NL63, HCoV-OC43 and HCoV-229E. As controls, cultures received a CEFX viral epitope pool (the positive control), an HIV-1 Nef peptide pool (the negative control), or no peptide at all. In ten to eleven COVID-19 convalescent patients and a handful of infection-naive healthy vaccine recipients, the spike-specific CD4+ TCR repertoire before mRNA vaccination was compared with the repertoire after mRNA vaccination.

Based on the germline V gene (reference sequence), the CDR1 and CDR2 sequences are DFQATT and SNEGSKA. The CDR3 numbers 13 residues from cysteine through phenylalanine. CDR3 DNA only is kept here, 39 bases in frame from base 1. A distance of 7 bases separates the germline ends of V and J, which lose 2 bases and 2 bases respectively. This sample's treatment or condition label indicates: approximately nine-day PBMC culture with coronavirus spike peptide pools or control peptides (ViraFEST assay). The ViraFEST assay was used in the study, in which antigen-specific T cells were expanded with peptide pools and expanded clonotypes were subsequently identified by TCR sequencing. The positive SARS-CoV-2 PCR tests of the convalescent patients were dated from March to December 2020, before the Alpha, Beta and Delta variants emerged in the United States. Each well held two million PBMCs cultured with roughly 10 ug/ml peptide pools in IMDM containing around 4.5% human AB serum and roughly 9.3 IU/ml IL-2. Half of the culture medium was replaced with fresh IL-2-containing medium on days 3 and 7. After ten to eleven days of culture, CD4+ T cells were isolated by negative selection using the EasySep CD4+ T cell isolation kit. PBMCs were separated from whole blood using Ficoll-Paque Plus gradient centrifugation and then either used fresh or cryopreserved at -140C. Triplicate wells were generally used for each culture condition.

Library preparation used PCR. DNA from cultured CD4+ T cells underwent TCR sequencing with the Oncomine TCR Beta short-read assay at the Johns Hopkins FTIC core. The QIAamp micro DNA kit was used to extract genomic DNA from the cultured CD4+ T cells. Oncomine TCR Beta libraries from cultured CD4+ T cells were pooled using unique dual indexes and sequenced on an Illumina iSeq 100. In the paper's pipeline: Non-productive sequences were removed, and CDR3s that did not start with C, did not end with F or W, or were shorter than 7 amino acids were discarded. Antigen-specific clonotypes were identified with the MANAFEST web application by comparing peptide-stimulated wells with reference and other culture wells. To be called positive, a clone needed an FDR below 0.05, an odds ratio above 5, and a productive frequency above 0.1% in at least two of three replicate wells. Clonotypes that were significantly expanded in both SARS-CoV-2 spike wells and at least one common cold coronavirus spike condition were defined as cross-reactive. Levenshtein distances (stringdist) and unrooted phylogenetic trees (ape) in R version 3.6.1 were used to assess CDR3 homology. The public reads were reprocessed in TCRdb via fastp at Q25 and MiXCR, keeping in-frame beta chains. Each record represents a unique CDR3 protein, reported with the most common genes and DNA among its rows. The V and J calls were not made by the authors but by TCRdb's processing. The sample contains fewer than 15,000 distinct CDR3 sequences, 48% of them found a single time. The ten most abundant clones make up around 15% of the sample.

Paper-wide results and their limitations: Only a relatively small number of convalescent patients were included in the study, and early timepoints following natural infection were not analyzed. Nearly all vaccine-specific clones in convalescent patients (304 of 307) were mono-reactive for SARS-CoV-2 spike rather than cross-reactive with common cold coronaviruses. The median number of SARS-CoV-2-reactive clonotypes rose from under 25 after infection to a few dozen after vaccination, but the change was not significant. Among the post-vaccine SARS-CoV-2-reactive clones in convalescent patients, a median approximately 90% showed up only after vaccination, which suggests vaccine-specific priming.

The TCR sequence derives from a human donor who had recovered from COVID-19. The chain links TRBV20-1 with TRBJ1-5; no confident D gene assignment can be made. Material for sequencing was CD4+ T cells from blood, cultured in vitro. In nucleotides, the sequence is TGCAGTGCTAGATGGCAGGGCAATCAGCCCCAGCATTTT. This gives the protein CSARWQGNQPQHF.